The 21 T cell receptor beta chains listed next were all sequenced from one sample in a study of shared clonotypes between healthy human individuals. Generated by immunoSEQ multiplex PCR, the TCRdb table keeps only in-frame clones and is missing some. The repertoire has a few million clones, about 92% of them found once; the top ten carry under 0.45%. Sequencing used naive CD4+ T cells from PBMCs. Subset indicated: CD45RA+ positively selected. The receptors shown here come from a young man in good health. Some clones in this sample may be carry-over from other donors' samples.

This chain uses TRBV9 with TRBJ1-4; unclear D gene. CDR1 and CDR2 from the germline V gene are SGDLS and YYNGEE. This CDR3 comprises 14 residues. V was cut by 1 base and J by 2 bases, with 6 bases left in between. The CDR3 is CASSVYDTNEKLFF. In nucleotides, the CDR3 is TGTGCCAGCAGCGTATATGACACTAATGAAAAACTGTTTTTT.

The J gene is TRBJ2-7, the V gene TRBV7-3; 8 bases are a match to TRBD1. Germline V gene sequence: CDR1 SGHTA, CDR2 FQGTGA. CDR3 size: 13 residues. Trimming cost V 5 bases and J 5 bases; bases outside gene matches: 5. The CDR3 spells CASSADREDEQYF. CDR3 sequence (DNA): TGTGCCAGCAGCGCGGACAGGGAGGACGAGCAGTACTTC. The full variable domain, rest sourced from reference TRBV7-3 and TRBJ2-7, is GAGVSQTPSNKVTEKGKYVELRCDPISGHTALYWYRQSLGQGPEFLIYFQGTGAADDSGLPNDRFFAVRPEGSVSTLKIQRTERGDSAVYLCASSADREDEQYFGPGTRLTVT.

The chain couples TRBV28 to TRBJ1-5; D perhaps matches TRBD1 (5 bases). The CDR3 is 14 residues long. The V end was cut by 5 bases, the J end by 6 bases, with 14 bases between. Germline assignment: CDR1 MDHEN and CDR2 SYDVKM. CDR3 loop: CASSPRGVGQPQHF. Written as DNA, the CDR3 is TGTGCCAGCAGTCCACGGGGGGTGGGTCAGCCCCAGCATTTT. The complete variable domain, with remaining parts taken from reference TRBV28 and TRBJ1-5, reads DVKVTQSSRYLVKRTGEKVFLECVQDMDHENMFWYRQDPGLGLRLIYFSYDVKMKEKGDIPEGYSVSREKKERFSLILESASTNQTSMYLCASSPRGVGQPQHFGDGTRLSIL.

The gene calls are TRBV5-6 and TRBJ2-7, with 12 bases lining up with TRBD2. With 0 bases clipped from V and 7 bases from J, the junction kept 5 bases outside the gene matches. Germline V gene data show CDR1 as SGHDT and CDR2 as YYEEEE. The CDR3 has 15 residues. The CDR3 region is CASSLEASGRAEQYF. CDR3 coding DNA: TGTGCCAGCAGCTTGGAGGCTAGCGGGAGGGCAGAGCAGTACTTC.

V and J are TRBV15 and TRBJ1-1; D is ambiguous. The V gene's germline CDR1 is LNHNV and CDR2 YYDKDF (reference sequence). Trimming pared 0 bases from V and 4 bases from J, leaving 12 bases between. CDR3 length equals 15 residues. The DNA of the CDR3 is TGTGCCACCAGCAGAGATCGGGCAGGCAGCACTGAAGCTTTCTTT. Translating it yields CATSRDRAGSTEAFF.

With respect to this clone: The junction shows a germline mismatch at one end, possibly a read error. V usage is TRBV19 and J usage is TRBJ2-7, with no clear D. This CDR3 is 14 amino acids long. Germline assignment: CDR1 LNHDA and CDR2 SQIVND (reference sequence). CDR3 sequence (DNA): TGTGCCAGTAGTCGACCGGACGGATCCTACGGGCAGTACTTC. Protein: CASSRPDGSYGQYF.

On this clone: Compared with germline, one end of the junction differs, possibly owing to a read error. The chain couples TRBV18 to TRBJ2-1; 13 positions agree with TRBD2. The germline V gene encodes CDR1 KGHSH and CDR2 LQKENI. This CDR3 is 15 amino acids long. CDR3 sequence (DNA): TGTGCCAGCTCGCCACTAGCGGGAGGGCCGATTGAGCAGTTCTTC. Its translation: CASSPLAGGPIEQFF.

This chain joins TRBV10-3 and TRBJ2-5, with D perhaps TRBD2 (5 bases). The germline V gene has CDR1 ENHRY and CDR2 SYGVKD. The CDR3 runs to 12 residues. Trimming removed 6 bases at V and 2 bases at J, with 7 bases between. This chain's CDR3 is CAISGDQETQYF. The CDR3 DNA follows: TGTGCCATCAGCGGGGATCAAGAGACCCAGTACTTC.

CDR3 coding DNA: TGTGCCAGCAGTGAAGCACTAGCAGCACACTACGAGCAGTACTTC. Encoded protein: CASSEALAAHYEQYF. The rearrangement joins TRBV6-1 to TRBJ2-7; TRBD2 is a possible D gene (6 bases). CDR1 is MNHNS and CDR2 is SASEGT in the germline V gene. V dropped 0 bases and J dropped 3 bases, with 12 bases sitting between them. CDR3 size: 15 residues.

The CDR3 DNA reads as TGTGCCATCAAAAAGGACGCGCTCTCCGAGCAGTACTTC. It translates to CAIKKDALSEQYF. The chain uses TRBV10-3 and TRBJ2-7; D is uncertain. V lost 7 bases and J lost 6, with 16 bases in between. The CDR3 loop spans 13 amino acids. Germline lookup yields CDR1 ENHRY and CDR2 SYGVKD.

This clone was recorded only once. The chain couples TRBV4-2 to TRBJ2-3; D remains unclear. Trimming stripped 1 base from V and 0 bases from J, with 8 bases between. The CDR3 consists of 15 residues. Germline V CDR1 and CDR2: LGHNA, YNFKEQ. The CDR3 DNA reads as TGTGCCAGCAGCCAAGTCCTTACCAGCACAGATACGCAGTATTTT. Its translation is CASSQVLTSTDTQYF.

V and J are TRBV28 and TRBJ2-3, with no clear D. CDR3 size: 14 residues. Trimming cost V 5 bases and J 3 bases, with 12 bases left between them. Germline CDR1 and CDR2: MDHEN and SYDVKM. CDR3 coding DNA: TGTGCCAGCAGTCCCCCCCATACGACAGATACGCAGTATTTT. Residues: CASSPPHTTDTQYF. The full variable domain, completed using reference TRBV28 and TRBJ2-3, is DVKVTQSSRYLVKRTGEKVFLECVQDMDHENMFWYRQDPGLGLRLIYFSYDVKMKEKGDIPEGYSVSREKKERFSLILESASTNQTSMYLCASSPPHTTDTQYFGPGTRLTVL.

The chain employs TRBV7-2 and TRBJ2-1, with D perhaps TRBD2 (5 bases). This CDR3 region has 14 residues. V shed 3 bases and J shed 5 bases, with 11 bases lying between them. Per germline, CDR1 SGHTA and CDR2 FQGNSA. CDR3 protein: CASSFKGLHNEQFF. The CDR3 nucleotides are TGTGCCAGCAGCTTCAAAGGACTGCACAATGAGCAGTTCTTC. Full variable domain (missing parts from reference TRBV7-2 and TRBJ2-1): GAGVSQSPSNKVTEKGKDVELRCDPISGHTALYWYRQSLGQGLEFLIYFQGNSAPDKSGLPSDRFSAERTGGSVSTLTIQRTQQEDSAVYLCASSFKGLHNEQFFGPGTRLTVL.

The rearrangement uses TRBV7-3 and TRBJ1-3, with D hard to call. CDR1 and CDR2 from the germline V gene are SGHTA and FQGTGA. CDR3 length: 16 residues. The V end lost 6 bases, the J end lost 0 bases, and 15 bases lay between the germline ends. The CDR3, as DNA: TGTGCCAGCAGGATGGGAGGACGGAACTCTGGAAACACCATATATTTT. Protein: CASRMGGRNSGNTIYF.

This clone was seen only a few times. The chain links TRBV2 to TRBJ1-1; a possible D gene is TRBD1 (6 bases). This CDR3 has 12 residues. V lost 5 bases to trimming and J lost 4 bases, with 8 bases between them. Germline V gene data show CDR1 as SNHLY and CDR2 as FYNNEI. This CDR3 is CASSSGVTEAFF. The CDR3 coding sequence is TGTGCCAGCAGTTCAGGGGTCACTGAAGCTTTCTTT.

The rearrangement uses TRBV19 and TRBJ1-5, with TRBD1 as a possible D gene (5 bases). In germline, CDR1 is LNHDA, CDR2 SQIVND (reference sequence). V was trimmed by 5 bases and J by 9 bases, leaving 14 bases between them. The CDR3 extends over 13 amino acids. As DNA, the CDR3 is TGTGCCAGTAGTCCGACAGATGAAGGGCCCCAGCATTTT. Translated, it gives CASSPTDEGPQHF.

The J gene is TRBJ2-2, the V gene TRBV5-1; D is ambiguous. Per the germline V gene, CDR1 is SGHRS and CDR2 is YFSETQ. V dropped 0 bases and J dropped 6 bases, with 9 bases sitting between them. This CDR3 spans 14 amino acids. CDR3 loop: CASSLAVYAGELFF. The CDR3 DNA reads TGCGCCAGCAGCTTGGCAGTATACGCCGGGGAGCTGTTTTTT.

The genes are TRBV7-7 and TRBJ2-2, with a tentative D call TRBD1 (6 bases). The V gene lost 10 bases and the J gene lost 0 bases, with 15 bases spanning the gap. The length of the CDR3 is 15 residues. In germline, CDR1 is SSHAT, CDR2 FNYEAQ (reference sequence). CDR3 nucleotide sequence: TGTGCCATACAGGACAGCCCCACGAACACCGGGGAGCTGTTTTTT. It codes for CAIQDSPTNTGELFF.

The rearrangement uses TRBV6-1 and TRBJ1-2; perhaps TRBD1 as D (5 bases). This CDR3 has 16 residues. The ends were cut back, 3 bases at V and 2 bases at J, with 16 bases in the middle. Germline V gene data show CDR1 as MNHNS and CDR2 as SASEGT. CDR3 in DNA: TGTGCCAGCAGTGAGACTTTCAGGGAGATAAACTATGGCTACACCTTC. This translates into CASSETFREINYGYTF.

The CDR3 region has the DNA TGTGCCAGCAGCCGGGACGGAGCTAACTATGGCTACACCTTC. Translation gives CASSRDGANYGYTF. This rearrangement joins TRBV7-9 to TRBJ1-2, with a tentative D call TRBD1 (5 bases). Germline V CDR1 and CDR2: SEHNR, FQNEAQ (reference sequence). CDR3 length: 14 residues. Trimming removed 5 bases at V and 0 bases at J, with 10 bases between.

This sequence joins TRBV4-3 and TRBJ2-7; no clear D gene. Looked up from germline, CDR1 is LGHNA and CDR2 is YSLEER. The CDR3 totals 14 residues. V lost 0 bases to trimming and J lost 0 bases, with 6 bases between them. Written as DNA, the CDR3 is TGCGCCAGCAGCCAAGAACCAGGCTCCTACGAGCAGTACTTC. It translates to CASSQEPGSYEQYF.